The 23 T cell receptor beta chains reported below all come from one sample, sequenced in a study of human T cells and chemical hapten exposure. Time point here: pre-sensitization, week 0. Treatment defined: therapeutic diphenylcyclopropenone sensitization with weekly scalp DPC. Via MiXCR, TCRdb re-called the RACE reads, giving one row per CDR3 protein. The table has 240,000 or so distinct CDR3 sequences, approximately 8.4% seen once; the top ten hold around 2.5%. The sample consisted of whole blood, taken in connection with sensitization to the hapten diphenylcyclopropenone (DPC). Receptors originate from a woman aged 40 to 50 with alopecia areata. Some clones in this sample may be carry-over from other donors' samples.

This clonotype was picked up many times. V usage is TRBV3-1 and J usage is TRBJ1-1; D remains unclear. Deletions cut 3 bases from V and 7 bases from J, with 9 bases between. Germline V CDR1 and CDR2: LGHDT, YNNKEL (reference sequence). The CDR3 length is 12 residues. In DNA, the CDR3 is TGTGCCAGCAGCCAGCCCGAGGGTGAAGCTTTCTTT. Translation gives CASSQPEGEAFF.

The sample holds a few counts of this clonotype. The chain has TRBV27 and TRBJ1-5; D is possibly TRBD1 (5 bases). Germline V gene lookup returns CDR1 MNHEY and CDR2 SMNVEV (reference sequence). CDR3 size: 15 residues. V lost 4 bases and J lost 5, with 15 bases in between. CDR3 in amino acids: CASSSTGTWDQPQHF. The CDR3 coding sequence is TGTGCCAGCAGTTCGACCGGGACCTGGGATCAGCCCCAGCATTTT.

The chain employs TRBV6-6 and TRBJ2-3; D is unclear. The CDR3 contains 14 residues. The germline V and J ends were trimmed by 7 bases and 2 bases, with 13 bases remaining between them. Germline assignment: CDR1 MNHNY and CDR2 SVGAGI (reference sequence). The CDR3, as DNA: TGTGCCAGCACCCCACTGGCCTACACAGATACGCAGTATTTT. Translated: CASTPLAYTDTQYF.

The genes are TRBV7-9 and TRBJ2-2, with D hard to call. Trimming shortened V by 5 bases and J by 6 bases, and 10 bases separated the two germline ends. The CDR3 totals 13 residues. CDR1 is SEHNR, CDR2 FQNEAQ, per germline (reference sequence). The CDR3 bases are TGTGCCAGCAGCCAACGGGCAGCCGGGGAGCTGTTTTTT. Translated: CASSQRAAGELFF.

This chain connects TRBV20-1 to TRBJ2-5; D may be TRBD1 (7 bases). The CDR3 is 15 residues long. The V end lost 3 bases, the J end lost 4 bases, and 18 bases lay between the germline ends. Germline lookup yields CDR1 DFQATT and CDR2 SNEGSKA (reference sequence). CDR3 sequence (DNA): TGCAGTGCTAGCGCCCGGGACTCAGGGGGAGAGACCCAGTACTTC. Its translation: CSASARDSGGETQYF.

The rearrangement uses TRBV6-1 and TRBJ2-3, with D possibly being TRBD2 (6 bases). CDR1 is MNHNS, CDR2 SASEGT, per germline. The V gene lost 7 bases and the J gene lost 0 bases, with 11 bases spanning the gap. The CDR3 loop spans 14 amino acids. In DNA, the CDR3 is TGTGCCAGCAAAATAGCGGATAGCACAGATACGCAGTATTTT. Amino acids: CASKIADSTDTQYF.

This clonotype was recorded a few times. The V gene is TRBV20-1, the J gene TRBJ1-1; the D is unclear. Germline V gene lookup returns CDR1 DFQATT and CDR2 SNEGSKA (reference sequence). V was shortened by 2 bases and J by 0 bases, with 10 bases between the two germline ends. The CDR3 sequence is 14 residues long. CDR3 in DNA: TGCAGTGCTAGAACGAGAAGTATGAACACTGAAGCTTTCTTT. It specifies CSARTRSMNTEAFF.

This clonotype was counted only a few times. The chain recombines TRBV18 with TRBJ1-1, with TRBD1 identical over 8 bases. The V and J ends lost 0 bases and 1 base, in that order; junction bases with no gene match: 4. Germline V gene data show CDR1 as KGHSH and CDR2 as LQKENI. The CDR3 consists of 16 residues. In DNA, the CDR3 is TGTGCCAGCTCACCACCGGGGACAGGAGCGAACACTGAAGCTTTCTTT. Protein product: CASSPPGTGANTEAFF.

Many counts were recorded for this clonotype. The gene calls are TRBV7-6 and TRBJ1-1; no definite D call. Deletions cut 1 base from V and 0 bases from J, with 9 bases between. CDR3 length: 15 residues. Germline CDR1 reads SGHVS; CDR2 reads FNYEAQ. The CDR3 loop reads CASSLVRHLNTEAFF. Here the CDR3 DNA reads TGTGCCAGCAGCTTAGTAAGACACTTGAACACTGAAGCTTTCTTT.

This clonotype was counted a few times. The chain has TRBV27 and TRBJ1-2; the D gene is possibly TRBD1 (5 bases). The CDR3 length is 16 residues. V lost 0 bases to trimming and J lost 8 bases, with 19 bases between them. CDR1 MNHEY and CDR2 SMNVEV come from the germline V gene (reference sequence). The CDR3 is CASSLSYGAGWLGYTF. As DNA, the CDR3 is TGTGCCAGCAGTTTATCGTATGGGGCAGGGTGGTTAGGCTACACCTTC.

A few counts support this clonotype. V usage is TRBV4-1 and J usage is TRBJ1-1, with a tentative D call TRBD1 (5 bases). The CDR3 consists of 13 residues. The ends were cut back, 4 bases at V and 12 bases at J, with 18 bases in the middle. Germline CDR1 and CDR2: MGHRA and YSYEKL. CDR3 DNA: TGCGCCAGCAGCCCTCCTGGGGTGGAGGGGACTTTCTTT. This gives the protein CASSPPGVEGTFF.

A few counts support this clonotype. The rearrangement joins TRBV2 to TRBJ2-3; TRBD2 matches 11 bases. The CDR3 is 17 amino acids. Germline V gives CDR1 SNHLY, CDR2 FYNNEI. J lost 2 bases, V lost 5 bases, and 9 bases had no gene match. The CDR3 reads CASSKGLTSGATDTQYF. For the CDR3, the DNA is TGTGCCAGCAGTAAGGGGCTGACTAGCGGGGCCACAGATACGCAGTATTTT.

This clonotype was observed a handful of times. Sequence at one end of the junction differs from germline and may be a read error. The gene calls are TRBV4-2 and TRBJ1-1; TRBD1 is a possible D gene (6 bases). The CDR3 runs to 14 residues. Germline loops: CDR1 LGHNA, CDR2 YNFKEQ. CDR3: CASSRDPGQSEAFF. For the CDR3, the DNA is TGTGCCAGCAGCCGAGACCCCGGACAGTCTGAGGCTTTCTTT.

This clonotype was picked up a small number of times. This sequence joins TRBV7-3 and TRBJ2-5, with D possibly matching TRBD1 (5 bases). Germline CDR1 reads SGHTA; CDR2 reads FQGTGA. CDR3 length equals 15 residues. The V end lost 0 bases, the J end lost 4 bases, and 12 bases lay between the germline ends. In DNA form, the CDR3 reads TGTGCCAGCAGCTTAACGTCAGGCAGGGCAGAGACCCAGTACTTC. This translates into CASSLTSGRAETQYF.

Here the CDR3 reads CSATTGTGYEQYF. CDR3 sequence (DNA): TGCAGTGCTACGACCGGGACAGGGTACGAGCAGTACTTC. This chain joins TRBV20-1 and TRBJ2-7, with 9 bases matching TRBD1. The CDR3 covers 13 residues. Germline loops: CDR1 DFQATT, CDR2 SNEGSKA (reference sequence). V gave up 4 bases and J gave up 4 bases; unmatched junction bases: 5.

This clonotype was observed a few times. The rearrangement links TRBV10-3 to TRBJ2-5; maybe TRBD2 (6 bases). CDR1 and CDR2 (germline): ENHRY, SYGVKD. This CDR3 comprises 12 residues. Trimming removed 8 bases from V and 5 bases from J, with 12 bases in between. The CDR3 region is CAISAAGETQYF. As DNA, the CDR3 is TGTGCCATCTCGGCGGCGGGGGAGACCCAGTACTTC.

This clonotype was counted between two and nine times. The chain employs TRBV28 and TRBJ2-7, with D hard to call. The CDR3 is 14 amino acids. V lost 2 bases, J lost 2 bases, and 10 bases lay in between. Germline CDR1 reads MDHEN; CDR2 reads SYDVKM. CDR3 in DNA: TGTGCCAGCAGTTTAATAGCCAGGACCTACGAGCAGTACTTC. Amino acid sequence: CASSLIARTYEQYF.

The sample holds a few counts of this clonotype. The rearrangement joins TRBV4-1 to TRBJ1-1, with D possibly being TRBD1 (5 bases). With 4 bases removed from V and 1 base from J, the gap between germline ends came to 16 bases. CDR3 size: 16 residues. The germline gives CDR1 MGHRA, CDR2 YSYEKL. CDR3 amino acids: CASSPPPRGPNTEAFF. In DNA form, the CDR3 reads TGCGCCAGCAGCCCCCCCCCGAGGGGACCGAACACTGAAGCTTTCTTT.

DNA of the CDR3: TGTGCCAGCAGCTTAGTAGCCCTCTCTGGGGCCAACGTCCTGACTTTC. This gives the protein CASSLVALSGANVLTF. The chain recombines TRBV7-2 with TRBJ2-6; D gene ambiguous. The CDR3 loop spans 16 amino acids. Germline CDR1 SGHTA, CDR2 FQGNSA. Trimming removed 1 base at V and 0 bases at J, with 7 bases between.

This clonotype showed up many times. This chain connects TRBV6-1 to TRBJ2-1; D is ambiguous. The CDR3 has 13 residues. Trimming took 1 base from V and 7 from J, leaving 8 bases between them. The germline V gene encodes CDR1 MNHNS and CDR2 SASEGT. In DNA, the CDR3 is TGTGCCAGCAGTGAAGGTCGAGCGAATGAGCAGTTCTTC. The encoded protein is CASSEGRANEQFF.

The rearrangement joins TRBV28 to TRBJ2-3; D is perhaps TRBD1 (6 bases). Trimming removed 2 bases at V and 1 base at J, with 13 bases between. The CDR3 consists of 16 residues. Germline CDR1 MDHEN, CDR2 SYDVKM. CDR3 sequence: CASSLTGHGRTDTQYF. In DNA, the CDR3 is TGTGCCAGCAGTTTAACGGGACATGGGCGCACAGATACGCAGTATTTT.

The chain has TRBV18 and TRBJ2-7, with TRBD2 matching over 9 bases. V shed 4 bases, J shed 4 bases, and the junction held 11 bases outside the gene matches. CDR1 and CDR2 (germline): KGHSH, LQKENI. This CDR3 contains 16 residues. CDR3 region: CASSRLAGLSVYEQYF. The CDR3 DNA sequence: TGTGCCAGCTCACGTCTAGCGGGGCTAAGTGTATACGAGCAGTACTTC.

This sequence joins TRBV4-3 and TRBJ2-7; weak D call: TRBD2 (6 bases). In germline, CDR1 is LGHNA, CDR2 YSLEER. Trimming removed 2 bases from V and 0 bases from J, with 17 bases in between. The CDR3 is 17 amino acids. The CDR3 is CASSQNGGQGYSYEQYF. CDR3 nucleotide sequence: TGCGCCAGCAGCCAAAACGGAGGGCAGGGATACTCCTACGAGCAGTACTTC.